The present entry profiles one T cell receptor (beta chain) with its context. Under the authors' procedure: Amplification with reference gene primers provided the estimates of nucleated cell counts. Only in-frame clones appear in the TCRdb table, and some are missing; sequencing was by immunoSEQ multiplex PCR. For V, J and clone size, that table is used; D and trimming come from the DNA. The data contain over 110,000 clones, 70% to 90% of them singletons. These data are taken from a study of blood T cell repertoires in COVID-19. Study-wide background: Whether acute or convalescent, the COVID-19 samples came from the United States, Italy and Spain. T cells, B-cell-depleted T cells, or PBMCs provided the cDNA or gDNA that served as material.

CDR1 and CDR2 (germline): SNHLY, FYNNEI. V shed 6 bases and J shed 5 bases, with 10 bases lying between them. The CDR3 has 13 residues. V is TRBV2 and J is TRBJ1-4; D gene ambiguous. This clonotype originated in an older man with acute or convalescent COVID-19. The sample consisted of peripheral blood. The CDR3 sequence is CASRTENNEKLFF. In DNA, the CDR3 is TGTGCCAGCAGGACTGAGAACAATGAAAAACTGTTTTTT. The variable domain in full, with the rest retrieved from reference TRBV2 and TRBJ1-4, is EPEVTQTPSHQVTQMGQEVILRCVPISNHLYFYWYRQILGQKVEFLVSFYNNEISEKSEIFDDQFSVERPDGSNFTLKIRSTKLEDSAMYFCASRTENNEKLFFGSGTQLSVL.